This T cell receptor beta chain was profiled in a study of response to subunit inactivated influenza vaccine. CDR1 and CDR2 (germline): SGHTA, FQGNSA. The germline V and J ends were trimmed by 5 bases and 13 bases, with 16 bases remaining between them. The CDR3 contains 12 residues. Each CDR3 protein gets one entry after TCRdb re-called the RT-PCR reads with MiXCR. The sample comprises almost 250,000 distinct CDR3 sequences, 9% to 15% of which are singletons, and about 8% rests with the top ten. There are many counts of this clonotype. The clonotype comes from a man aged 45 to 65 who received an inactivated influenza vaccine. This chain uses TRBV7-2 with TRBJ2-3, with a weak D call TRBD2 (6 bases). Specimen: non-naive T cells sorted from PBMCs, collected around 14 days before vaccination. The CDR3 nucleotides are TGTGCCAGCAGCAAGGAGGGGCGTAGGGAGTATTTT. It yields the protein CASSKEGRREYF.